This T cell receptor beta chain was recovered during a study of blood T cell repertoires in COVID-19. Study in general: The samples span acute and convalescent COVID-19 from the United States, Italy and Spain. T cells, B-cell-depleted T cells, or PBMCs supplied cDNA or gDNA.

Original methodology: Amplification with reference gene primers provided the estimates of nucleated cell counts. Using immunoSEQ multiplex PCR, the repertoire was profiled, and TCRdb retains in-frame clones only, with some absent. That table gives V, J and clone size, and the DNA gave D and trimming. Of over 150,000 clones listed, 80% to 90% are singletons. CDR1 and CDR2 (germline): LGHNA, YNFKEQ. The CDR3 totals 18 residues. The V segment lost 2 bases and the J segment 4 bases; nucleotides outside the gene matches: 13. J is TRBJ2-2 and V is TRBV4-2; TRBD2 matches 7 bases. Sequenced sample: peripheral blood. This clonotype was obtained from a human donor in a cohort sampled during active COVID-19. CDR3 residues: CASSQFGGGRARTGELFF. The CDR3 bases are TGTGCCAGCAGCCAATTCGGGGGTGGGAGGGCCCGCACCGGGGAGCTGTTTTTT.